This T cell receptor beta chain was recovered during a study of identifying expanded T cells in peripheral blood. Points from the study as a whole: Across healthy donors, higher total template counts meant significantly greater roughly two-week count variance. Differentially abundant clones: about 1.2 between replicates, 15 to 17 at roughly 13 days, under 25 at four.

Clones were read by immunoSEQ multiplex PCR, and TCRdb kept only the in-frame ones, dropping some. The table records roughly 120,000 clones, about 87% of them present only once. During the collection period, no donor immune events like infections were recorded. Worth noting for this clone: Antigen unknown.

V was pared by 6 bases and J by 1 base, with 14 bases between. Germline V lookup: CDR1 MNHNS, CDR2 SASEGT. This CDR3 has 15 amino acids. The source of this sequence is a person aged 18 to 70 in good health. Sequencing input: blood. The rearrangement uses TRBV6-1 and TRBJ2-3; perhaps D is TRBD1 or TRBD2 (5 bases each). In DNA form, the CDR3 reads TGTGCCAGCAGAGCCGGGGCTCGGGGCACAGATACGCAGTATTTT. The encoded protein is CASRAGARGTDTQYF.